The 23 T cell receptor beta chains below all came from one sample that was sequenced in a study of shared T cell receptors in the human thymus. Sequenced by immunoSEQ multiplex PCR; TCRdb stores in-frame clones only, minus some. Among hundreds of thousands of clones, 88% were seen once, and the ten largest hold 0.01%. These same data were also listed under a study on human thymus T cells.

The material sequenced was thymocytes. The receptor set was obtained from a boy under two years old with a congenital heart defect.

The rearrangement uses TRBV11-1 and TRBJ2-7; 9 nucleotides match TRBD1. The CDR3 consists of 16 residues. Germline V gene sequence: CDR1 SGHAT, CDR2 FQDESV (reference sequence). J lost 6 bases, V lost 5 bases, and 14 bases had no gene match. CDR3 sequence reads: CASSPRPGQGGLEQYF. The CDR3 bases are TGTGCCAGCAGCCCTAGGCCGGGACAGGGAGGTCTCGAGCAGTACTTC.

The chain is built from TRBV5-6 and TRBJ1-2, with TRBD1 identical over 7 bases. This CDR3 has 15 amino acids. Unmatched junction bases numbered 8, after V lost 4 bases and J lost 2 bases. Germline CDR1 reads SGHDT; CDR2 reads YYEEEE. The CDR3 DNA follows: TGTGCCAGCAGCCTGCGGGACAGCCTAAACTATGGCTACACCTTC. Translating gives CASSLRDSLNYGYTF.

The chain carries TRBV29-1 and TRBJ1-1; 7 nucleotides match TRBD1. The germline V gene encodes CDR1 SQVTM and CDR2 ANQGSEA. The V gene end was trimmed by 4 bases and the J gene end by 3 bases; junction bases not matched to a gene: 11. The CDR3 covers 15 residues. The CDR3: CSVGVEGARDTEAFF. DNA of the CDR3: TGCAGCGTTGGAGTTGAGGGGGCGCGAGACACTGAAGCTTTCTTT.

The CDR3 loop is CASSFGTPVHGGYTF. The DNA for the CDR3 is TGTGCCAGCAGTTTCGGGACACCCGTTCATGGTGGCTACACCTTC. J is TRBJ1-2 and V is TRBV28, with a possible D match to TRBD1 (6 bases). Germline V lookup: CDR1 MDHEN, CDR2 SYDVKM. The CDR3 covers 15 residues. V was cut by 3 bases and J by 7 bases, with 18 bases left in between.

This chain links TRBV28 with TRBJ2-3, with D unclear. The CDR3 covers 11 residues. CDR1 is MDHEN and CDR2 is SYDVKM in the germline V gene. V was shortened by 6 bases and J by 3 bases, with 4 bases between the two germline ends. The CDR3 region is CASRSTDTQYF. The DNA of the CDR3 is TGTGCCAGCAGGTCGACAGATACGCAGTATTTT.

The V gene is TRBV5-1, the J gene TRBJ1-5; D may be TRBD1 (6 bases). The germline gives CDR1 SGHRS, CDR2 YFSETQ. The CDR3 runs to 16 residues. Trimming left V 1 base short and J 0 bases short, with 11 bases between. Here the CDR3 reads CASSLTGTYSNQPQHF. The CDR3 DNA is TGCGCCAGCAGCTTGACAGGGACCTATAGCAATCAGCCCCAGCATTTT.

The chain employs TRBV30 and TRBJ1-5; D not resolved. Trimming took off 8 bases at V and 4 bases at J, with 15 bases between the two ends. Germline assignment: CDR1 GTSNPN and CDR2 SVGIG (reference sequence). This CDR3 is built from 13 residues. The chain's CDR3 is CALSSGYNQPQHF. Written as DNA, the CDR3 is TGTGCCCTGTCTTCAGGATATAATCAGCCCCAGCATTTT.

This clone turned up a few times. Other nucleotide sequences in the sample specify the same CDR3. The chain links TRBV19 to TRBJ1-1; D not certain. Trimming cost V 5 bases and J 1 base, with 8 bases left between them. Germline-derived CDR1 and CDR2 are LNHDA and SQIVND (reference sequence). The CDR3 has 13 amino acids. The CDR3 bases are TGTGCCAGTAGTGTCCGGGGGAACACTGAAGCTTTCTTT. Translated: CASSVRGNTEAFF.

The genes are TRBV4-2 and TRBJ1-4; D is possibly TRBD1 (6 bases). CDR3 size: 16 residues. The germline V gene encodes CDR1 LGHNA and CDR2 YNFKEQ. V was pared by 4 bases and J by 8 bases, with 20 bases between. The CDR3 is CASSPIPNREGEKLFF. The CDR3, as DNA: TGTGCCAGCAGCCCAATTCCCAACAGGGAAGGAGAAAAACTGTTTTTT.

This chain connects TRBV6-4 to TRBJ1-2; D uncertain. This CDR3 has 13 residues. In germline, CDR1 is MRHNA, CDR2 SNTAGT. V gave up 0 bases and J gave up 8 bases, with 10 bases separating them. Here the CDR3 DNA reads TGTGCCAGCAGTGACTCTCGGGGTGACGGCTACACCTTC. Translating gives CASSDSRGDGYTF.

Concerning this clone: This sample also contains other DNA sequences that code for the same CDR3. The chain carries TRBV5-4 and TRBJ1-2; 8 bases align to TRBD1. With V trimmed by 2 bases and J by 5 bases, 8 bases remained unmatched. Germline V gives CDR1 SGHNT, CDR2 YYREEE (reference sequence). This CDR3 spans 15 amino acids. The chain's CDR3 is CASSFIAGGGYGYTF. In nucleotides, the CDR3 is TGTGCCAGCAGCTTTATCGCAGGGGGCGGATATGGCTACACCTTC.

The chain employs TRBV4-2 and TRBJ2-1, with TRBD1 matching 9 bases. This CDR3 comprises 18 residues. With V trimmed by 0 bases and J by 3 bases, 9 bases remained unmatched. CDR1 LGHNA and CDR2 YNFKEQ come from the germline V gene. The CDR3 DNA sequence: TGTGCCAGCAGCCAAGAGCGGGACAGGGAAGTGGACTACAATGAGCAGTTCTTC. It codes for CASSQERDREVDYNEQFF.

The chain combines TRBV5-1 with TRBJ2-7, with D possibly TRBD1 on 8 matching bases. V lost 0 bases and J 11 bases, leaving 27 bases between the germline ends. From germline, CDR1 is SGHRS and CDR2 YFSETQ. CDR3 size: 17 residues. The CDR3 DNA reads TGCGCCAGCAGCTTGGCCGAGGTGGGACAGGTCGGACTAGGTGAGTACTTC. Amino acid sequence: CASSLAEVGQVGLGEYF.

This chain's CDR3 is CASSLCTWEGSYNEQFF. CDR3 DNA: TGTGCCAGCAGCTTGTGTACCTGGGAGGGTTCCTACAATGAGCAGTTCTTC. The rearrangement joins TRBV5-6 to TRBJ2-1; TRBD2 agrees at 7 bases. J was trimmed by 1 base and V by 1 base; bases with no gene match: 8. Germline CDR1 SGHDT, CDR2 YYEEEE. The CDR3 runs 17 residues.

The rearrangement joins TRBV11-3 to TRBJ2-7; 7 nucleotides line up with TRBD2. The CDR3 covers 14 residues. Losses at the gene ends were 1 base for V and 2 bases for J; bases not matched to a gene: 2. Germline-derived CDR1 and CDR2 are SGHNT and YENEEA. The CDR3 loop reads CASSLGGGPYEQYF. In DNA form, the CDR3 reads TGTGCCAGCAGCTTAGGGGGAGGGCCCTACGAGCAGTACTTC.

The rearrangement links TRBV4-2 to TRBJ1-2; unclear D gene. CDR1 LGHNA and CDR2 YNFKEQ come from the germline V gene. CDR3 length: 14 amino acids. Trimming removed 0 bases at V and 5 bases at J, with 10 bases between. The CDR3 sequence is CASSQDKEGYGYTF. The DNA for the CDR3 is TGTGCCAGCAGCCAAGATAAAGAGGGTTATGGCTACACCTTC.

The chain recombines TRBV25-1 with TRBJ2-1; 11 bases are a match to TRBD2. The CDR3 runs 13 residues. Trimming took 7 bases from V and 6 from J; bases not matched to a gene: 2. Germline assignment: CDR1 MGHDK and CDR2 SYGVNS. CDR3 nucleotide sequence: TGTGCCAGCAATAGCGGGAGGGTCAATGAGCAGTTCTTC. It is translated as CASNSGRVNEQFF.

The chain joins TRBV29-1 to TRBJ2-5, with a tentative D call TRBD1 (7 bases). Trimming removed 4 bases at V and 5 bases at J, with 14 bases between. Germline V gene data show CDR1 as SQVTM and CDR2 as ANQGSEA. CDR3 size: 13 residues. The CDR3 bases are TGCAGCGTTGTTACAGGGGCGGGGGAGACCCAGTACTTC. It codes for CSVVTGAGETQYF.

A single count supports this clone. The chain links TRBV11-3 to TRBJ2-1; 11 bases line up with TRBD2. Germline lookup yields CDR1 SGHNT and CDR2 YENEEA. The CDR3 length is 14 residues. Losses at the gene ends were 5 bases for V and 8 bases for J; bases not matched to a gene: 5. The chain's CDR3 is CASSLGLAEDEQFF. In DNA form, the CDR3 reads TGTGCCAGCAGCCTGGGACTAGCGGAAGATGAGCAGTTCTTC.

V and J are TRBV10-1 and TRBJ2-1, with TRBD2 identical over 12 bases. This CDR3 spans 16 amino acids. J lost 5 bases, V lost 5 bases, and 7 bases had no gene match. The germline V gene encodes CDR1 WNHNN and CDR2 SYGVQD (reference sequence). The CDR3 coding sequence is TGCGCCAGCAGTCTGACTAGCGGGGGCCTCCACAATGAGCAGTTCTTC. It translates to CASSLTSGGLHNEQFF.

The CDR3 nucleotides are TGTGCCAGCAGCCCTCGGGACAGTTACTACGAGCAGTACTTC. It specifies CASSPRDSYYEQYF. The rearrangement joins TRBV7-2 to TRBJ2-7; 7 nucleotides agree with TRBD1. CDR3 size: 14 residues. V trimming: 5 bases; J trimming: 3 bases; junction bases outside the gene matches: 7. Looked up from germline, CDR1 is SGHTA and CDR2 is FQGNSA.

V and J are TRBV29-1 and TRBJ2-7; 9 nucleotides line up with TRBD2. CDR3 length: 14 residues. Trimming took 2 bases from V and 7 from J; bases not matched to a gene: 9. CDR1 and CDR2 from the germline V gene are SQVTM and ANQGSEA. CDR3 bases: TGCAGCGTTGAACTAGCGGGGTCTCGGAGGGAGCAGTACTTC. Protein sequence: CSVELAGSRREQYF.

The chain is built from TRBV4-1 and TRBJ2-1, with 9 nucleotides matching TRBD2. The V gene's germline CDR1 is MGHRA and CDR2 YSYEKL. The length of the CDR3 is 16 residues. Trimming took 0 bases from V and 9 from J; bases not matched to a gene: 9. The chain's CDR3 is CASSQEGVAGEAEQFF. The CDR3 nucleotides read TGCGCCAGCAGCCAAGAAGGGGTAGCGGGAGAGGCTGAGCAGTTCTTC.